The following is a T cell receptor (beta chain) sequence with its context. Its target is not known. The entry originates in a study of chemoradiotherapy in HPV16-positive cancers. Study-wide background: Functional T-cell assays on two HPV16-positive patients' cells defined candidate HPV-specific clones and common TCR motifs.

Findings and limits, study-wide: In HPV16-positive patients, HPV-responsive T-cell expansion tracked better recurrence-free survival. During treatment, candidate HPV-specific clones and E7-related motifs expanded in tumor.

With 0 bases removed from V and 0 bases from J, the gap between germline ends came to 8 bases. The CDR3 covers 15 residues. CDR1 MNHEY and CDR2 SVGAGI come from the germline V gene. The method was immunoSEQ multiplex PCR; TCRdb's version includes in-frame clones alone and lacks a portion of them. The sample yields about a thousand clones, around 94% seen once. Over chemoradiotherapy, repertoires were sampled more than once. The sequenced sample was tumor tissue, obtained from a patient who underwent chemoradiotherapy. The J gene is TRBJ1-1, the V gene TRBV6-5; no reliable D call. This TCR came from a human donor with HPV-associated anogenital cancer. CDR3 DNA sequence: TGTGCCAGCAGTTACTCGGGGTACCTGAACACTGAAGCTTTCTTT. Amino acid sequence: CASSYSGYLNTEAFF.